The rows below give T cell receptor beta chains drawn from one sample of a study of blood T cell repertoires in COVID-19. TCRdb's copy holds only in-frame clones and misses some; the assay was immunoSEQ multiplex PCR. The data contain approximately 110,000 clones, over 75% of them singletons. The material sequenced was peripheral blood. These receptors were collected from a man aged 50 or older with acute or convalescent COVID-19. CDR3s include the opening cysteine and the closing phenylalanine or tryptophan. D genes are given only for firm matches. The size entry is marked missing in some rows and otherwise reads once, few, many or a size class.

CDR3 DNA: TGTGCCAGCAGTTTACCGGGGTTTAGGGGCTACACCTTC; CDR3 protein: CASSLPGFRGYTF; D gene: NA; clone size: NA; J gene: TRBJ1-2; V gene: TRBV12-3/TRBV12-4
CDR3 DNA: TGTGCCAGCAGTGAAGCAAGGAGGGCCGATAATGAAAAACTGTTTTTT; CDR3 protein: CASSEARRADNEKLFF; D gene: NA; clone size: NA; J gene: TRBJ1-4; V gene: TRBV6-1
CDR3 DNA: TGTGCCAGTAGTATGGGGACAGAGGAGTATGGCTACACCTTC; CDR3 protein: CASSMGTEEYGYTF; D gene: TRBD1; clone size: NA; J gene: TRBJ1-2; V gene: TRBV19
CDR3 DNA: TGTGCCAGCAGCAAGGGGATGACAGGGGGGCGGGCTGAAGCTTTCTTT; CDR3 protein: CASSKGMTGGRAEAFF; D gene: TRBD1; clone size: NA; J gene: TRBJ1-1; V gene: TRBV14
CDR3 DNA: TGTGCCAGTTTCTACCCCCCCTACGAGCAGTACTTC; CDR3 protein: CASFYPPYEQYF; D gene: NA; clone size: NA; J gene: TRBJ2-7; V gene: TRBV28
CDR3 DNA: TGTGCCATCAGTGACCCACGGACTAGCGGGAGAACCGCAGATACGCAGTATTTT; CDR3 protein: CAISDPRTSGRTADTQYF; D gene: TRBD2; clone size: NA; J gene: TRBJ2-3; V gene: TRBV10-3
CDR3 DNA: TGTGCCAGCTCACGGGGACAGGGGAACACCGGGGAGCTGTTTTTT; CDR3 protein: CASSRGQGNTGELFF; D gene: TRBD1; clone size: NA; J gene: TRBJ2-2; V gene: TRBV18
CDR3 DNA: TGTGCCAGTAGTATAGGACTAGCGGTCTACCAAGAGACCCAGTACTTC; CDR3 protein: CASSIGLAVYQETQYF; D gene: TRBD2; clone size: many; J gene: TRBJ2-5; V gene: TRBV19
CDR3 DNA: TGTGCCAGCAGTCTATTCAATGAGCAGTTCTTC; CDR3 protein: CASSLFNEQFF; D gene: NA; clone size: NA; J gene: TRBJ2-1; V gene: TRBV6-1
CDR3 DNA: TGTGCCAGCAGCCTAACTAGCGGGGACTACGAGCAGTACTTC; CDR3 protein: CASSLTSGDYEQYF; D gene: TRBD2; clone size: NA; J gene: TRBJ2-7; V gene: TRBV7-8
CDR3 DNA: TGTGCCAGCAGCGGAGGAGTTCGGGTATACGAGCAGTACTTC; CDR3 protein: CASSGGVRVYEQYF; D gene: NA; clone size: NA; J gene: TRBJ2-7; V gene: TRBV21-1
CDR3 DNA: TGTGCCGGGCAGACCCATGGACAGGGCAATCAGCCCCAGCATTTT; CDR3 protein: CAGQTHGQGNQPQHF; D gene: TRBD1; clone size: NA; J gene: TRBJ1-5; V gene: TRBV28
CDR3 DNA: TGTGCCAGCAGTGAATCCCTAATTTCCTCTGGAAACACCATATATTTT; CDR3 protein: CASSESLISSGNTIYF; D gene: NA; clone size: NA; J gene: TRBJ1-3; V gene: TRBV6-1
CDR3 DNA: TGTGCCAGCAGCGTAGCCGGGACAGGGGACTACGAGCAGTACTTC; CDR3 protein: CASSVAGTGDYEQYF; D gene: TRBD1; clone size: NA; J gene: TRBJ2-7; V gene: TRBV9
CDR3 DNA: TGTGCCAGCAGTGAAATAAGCAGGGGAGAGACCCAGTACTTC; CDR3 protein: CASSEISRGETQYF; D gene: NA; clone size: NA; J gene: TRBJ2-5; V gene: TRBV2
CDR3 DNA: TGTGCCACCAGTGATCAGACAGGGAGTCTTATTGAGCCCCAGCATTTT; CDR3 protein: CATSDQTGSLIEPQHF; D gene: TRBD1; clone size: once; J gene: TRBJ1-5; V gene: TRBV24-1
CDR3 DNA: TGTGCCAGTAGTATACTAGCGGACTCCTACAATGAGCAGTTCTTC; CDR3 protein: CASSILADSYNEQFF; D gene: TRBD2; clone size: NA; J gene: TRBJ2-1; V gene: TRBV19
CDR3 DNA: TGTGCCAGCAGTCGAATACAACTAGCGGGAGGGAACTCCTACAATGAGCAGTTCTTC; CDR3 protein: CASSRIQLAGGNSYNEQFF; D gene: TRBD2; clone size: NA; J gene: TRBJ2-1; V gene: TRBV6-6
CDR3 DNA: TGTGCCAGCAGCCAAGATGCGGCCTACTCCTACGAGCAGTACTTC; CDR3 protein: CASSQDAAYSYEQYF; D gene: NA; clone size: NA; J gene: TRBJ2-7; V gene: TRBV3-1/TRBV3-2
CDR3 DNA: TGTGCCAGCAGCCAAGGAACTAGCGGGTCTTTC; CDR3 protein: CASSQGTSGSF; D gene: TRBD2; clone size: once; J gene: TRBJ2-7; V gene: TRBV3-1/TRBV3-2
CDR3 DNA: TGCAGCGTTTGGTCAGGGGTCACTGAAGCTTTCTTT; CDR3 protein: CSVWSGVTEAFF; D gene: NA; clone size: NA; J gene: TRBJ1-1; V gene: TRBV29-1
CDR3 DNA: TGTGCCAGCAGCTCCACACCCGGACAGATGAACACTGAAGCTTTCTTT; CDR3 protein: CASSSTPGQMNTEAFF; D gene: NA; clone size: NA; J gene: TRBJ1-1; V gene: TRBV7-3
CDR3 DNA: TGTGCCAGCAGCCAAGTAACAGGGGACAATGGCTACACCTTC; CDR3 protein: CASSQVTGDNGYTF; D gene: TRBD1; clone size: few; J gene: TRBJ1-2; V gene: TRBV3-1/TRBV3-2
CDR3 DNA: TGTGCCACCAGCAGCCCCGGGACTAGCGGGAGCTCCTACAATGAGCAGTTCTTC; CDR3 protein: CATSSPGTSGSSYNEQFF; D gene: TRBD2; clone size: NA; J gene: TRBJ2-1; V gene: TRBV15
CDR3 DNA: TGTGCCAGCAGTACAGGGTTACGGCTCACCACAGATACGCAGTATTTT; CDR3 protein: CASSTGLRLTTDTQYF; D gene: NA; clone size: NA; J gene: TRBJ2-3; V gene: TRBV28
CDR3 DNA: TGTGCCAGCAGCTCCCTTTCAGCGGGAGGGATTTACTACAATGAGCAGTTCTTC; CDR3 protein: CASSSLSAGGIYYNEQFF; D gene: TRBD2; clone size: NA; J gene: TRBJ2-1; V gene: TRBV7-8
CDR3 DNA: TGTGCCAGCAGCGCTCCGAGGAGTACTCCGCATGGGACCCAGTACTTC; CDR3 protein: CASSAPRSTPHGTQYF; D gene: NA; clone size: once; J gene: TRBJ2-5; V gene: TRBV13